This TCR beta chain is drawn from a study of spatial heterogeneity in lung cancer. TCRdb reprocessed the 5' RACE reads via MiXCR and lists one record per CDR3 protein. The table lists about 86,000 distinct CDR3 sequences, over 10% of them singletons. The CDR3 spans 14 residues. Trimming removed 5 bases from V and 5 bases from J; junction bases left unmatched: 7. The germline CDR1 and CDR2 sequences are SGHTA and FQGNSA. The time point was: sample taken at primary tumor resection. No cell sorting; template was whole RNA from tumor, lung tissue or PBMC. Patients with untreated early-stage non-small cell lung cancer, numbering some 68, were the donors.

This specimen consisted of PBMCs, obtained at surgery. The receptor's source is a male donor with early-stage non-small cell lung cancer. This chain joins TRBV7-2 and TRBJ2-7; 9 bases map to TRBD1. The CDR3 DNA sequence: TGTGCCAGCAGCCTCCGGGACAGGGTAGACGAGCAGTACTTC. Amino acids: CASSLRDRVDEQYF.